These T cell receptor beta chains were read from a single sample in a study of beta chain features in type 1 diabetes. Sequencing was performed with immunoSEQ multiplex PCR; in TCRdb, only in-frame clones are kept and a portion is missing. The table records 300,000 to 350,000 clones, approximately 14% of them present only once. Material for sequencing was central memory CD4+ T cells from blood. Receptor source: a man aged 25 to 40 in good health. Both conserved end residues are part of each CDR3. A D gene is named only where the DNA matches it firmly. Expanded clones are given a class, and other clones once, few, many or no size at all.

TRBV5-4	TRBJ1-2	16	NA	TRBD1	TGTGCCAGCAGTTATGGACAGGGGATAACTAACTATGGCTACACCTTC	CASSYGQGITNYGYTF
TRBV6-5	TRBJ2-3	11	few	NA	TGTGCCGTAGAGCTCACAGATACGCAGTATTTT	CAVELTDTQYF
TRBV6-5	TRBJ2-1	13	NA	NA	TGTGCCAGCAGTTCCAGACGCCAGGGTGAGCAGTTCTTC	CASSSRRQGEQFF
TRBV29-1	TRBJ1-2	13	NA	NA	TGCAGCGTGTGGACAGAGGATAACTATGGCTACACCTTC	CSVWTEDNYGYTF
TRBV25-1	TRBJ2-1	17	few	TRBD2	TGTGCCAGCAGTGAATTGGGGTGGTCTAGCGGATACAATGAGCAGTTCTTC	CASSELGWSSGYNEQFF
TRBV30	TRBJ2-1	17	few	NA	TGTGCCTGGAGTAGAATCTCGGGGGGACAATCCTCTTTGGAGCAGTTCTTC	CAWSRISGGQSSLEQFF
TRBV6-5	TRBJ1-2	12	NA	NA	TGTGCCAATAGTGGCCGGCACTATGGCTACACCTTC	CANSGRHYGYTF
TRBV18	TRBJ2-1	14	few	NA	TGTGCCAGCTCACCGACCCTTCAGGGGAATGAGCAGTTCTTC	CASSPTLQGNEQFF
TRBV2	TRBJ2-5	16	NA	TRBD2	TGTGCCACCTCTAGGACTAGCGGGAGTGTTCAAGAGACCCAGTACTTC	CATSRTSGSVQETQYF
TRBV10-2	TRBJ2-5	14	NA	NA	TGCGCCACGGCAGGAGGGGGGGCCCGGCGGACCCAGTACTTC	CATAGGGARRTQYF
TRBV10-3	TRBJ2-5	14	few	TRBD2	TGTGCCTCCAGGGTTCGGGGGGGCCAAGAGACCCAGTACTTC	CASRVRGGQETQYF
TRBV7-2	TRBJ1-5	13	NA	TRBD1	TGTGCCAGCAGCACGGACAGGAGTCAGCCCCAGCATTTT	CASSTDRSQPQHF
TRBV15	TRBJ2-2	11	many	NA	TGTGCCACCAGCAGAGACGGGGAGCTGTTTTTT	CATSRDGELFF
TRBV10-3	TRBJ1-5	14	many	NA	TGTGCCATCAGTGAGCCTGGACAGAATCAGCCCCAGCATTTT	CAISEPGQNQPQHF
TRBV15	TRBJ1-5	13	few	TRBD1	TGTGCCACCAAGACAGGGAGCAATCAGCCCCAGCATTTT	CATKTGSNQPQHF
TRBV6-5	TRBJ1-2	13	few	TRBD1	TGTGCCAGCAGAGGGACAGGGCAATATGGCTACACCTTC	CASRGTGQYGYTF
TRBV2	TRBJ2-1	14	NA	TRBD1	TGTGCCAGCAGTGTAAGACAGGGGGCCAATGAGCAGTTCTTC	CASSVRQGANEQFF
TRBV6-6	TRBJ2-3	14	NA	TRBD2	TGTGCCAGCTCTGGCGGGGGGGCCGTAGATACGCAGTATTTT	CASSGGGAVDTQYF
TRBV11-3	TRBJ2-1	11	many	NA	TGTGCCAGCAGCCCCGAGGGTGAGCAGTTCTTC	CASSPEGEQFF
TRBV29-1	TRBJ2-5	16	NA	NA	TGCAGCGTTGAAATCTGGGAGGGGGGGAACCAAGAGACCCAGTACTTC	CSVEIWEGGNQETQYF
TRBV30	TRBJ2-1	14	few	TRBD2	TGTGCCTGGAGTTATGGGACTAGCGGATTCTCGCAGTTCTTC	CAWSYGTSGFSQFF
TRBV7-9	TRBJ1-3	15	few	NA	TGTGCCAGCAGCTTAGACATGAGCTCTGGAAACACCATATATTTT	CASSLDMSSGNTIYF
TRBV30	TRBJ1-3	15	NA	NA	TGTGCTCGAGCCCGGGGGGGAAGCTCTGGAAACACCATATATTTT	CARARGGSSGNTIYF
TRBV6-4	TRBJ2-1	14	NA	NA	TGTGCCAGCAGTGAGGGCACCCTGATGGGTGAGCAGTTCTTC	CASSEGTLMGEQFF
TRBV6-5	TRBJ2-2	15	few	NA	TGTGCCAGCAGGAATACGGACGGAAACACCGGGGAGCTGTTTTTT	CASRNTDGNTGELFF
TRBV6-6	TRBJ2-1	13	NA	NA	TGTGCCAGCAGTTACTCGGGATACAATGAGCAGTTCTTC	CASSYSGYNEQFF
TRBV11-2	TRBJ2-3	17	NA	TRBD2	TGTGCCAGCAGCTTAGAACCGCGGGGGGGCTCCTTTGATACGCAGTATTTT	CASSLEPRGGSFDTQYF
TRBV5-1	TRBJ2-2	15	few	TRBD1	TGCGCCAGCCAGGAGCAGGGGGCGGACACCGGGGAGCTGTTTTTT	CASQEQGADTGELFF
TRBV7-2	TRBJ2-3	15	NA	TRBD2	TGTGCCAGCAGCCCGACTAGCGGGATCACAGATACGCAGTATTTT	CASSPTSGITDTQYF
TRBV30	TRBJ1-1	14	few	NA	TGTGCCTGGAGTAGGGGTTCCATGAACACTGAAGCTTTCTTT	CAWSRGSMNTEAFF
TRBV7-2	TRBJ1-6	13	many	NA	TGTGCCAGCAGCTTAATAGGGAATTCACCCCTCCACTTT	CASSLIGNSPLHF
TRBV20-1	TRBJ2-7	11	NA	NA	TGCAGTGCTCCTCAGGGGTACGAGCAGTACTTC	CSAPQGYEQYF
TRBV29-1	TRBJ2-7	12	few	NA	TGCAGCGTTGAATTTTCGGCCTTCGGGCAGTACTTC	CSVEFSAFGQYF
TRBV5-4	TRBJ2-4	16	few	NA	TGTGCCAGCAGCTCCTTGGTCGGGGTAGCCAAAAACGTTCAGTACTTC	CASSSLVGVAKNVQYF
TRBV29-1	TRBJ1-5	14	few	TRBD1	TGCAGCGTTGCCACCGGGACAGGGGGTCAGCCCCAGCATTTT	CSVATGTGGQPQHF
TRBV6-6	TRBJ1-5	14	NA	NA	TGTGCCAGCAGGGGAGGGCTTAGCAATCAGCCCCAGCATTTT	CASRGGLSNQPQHF